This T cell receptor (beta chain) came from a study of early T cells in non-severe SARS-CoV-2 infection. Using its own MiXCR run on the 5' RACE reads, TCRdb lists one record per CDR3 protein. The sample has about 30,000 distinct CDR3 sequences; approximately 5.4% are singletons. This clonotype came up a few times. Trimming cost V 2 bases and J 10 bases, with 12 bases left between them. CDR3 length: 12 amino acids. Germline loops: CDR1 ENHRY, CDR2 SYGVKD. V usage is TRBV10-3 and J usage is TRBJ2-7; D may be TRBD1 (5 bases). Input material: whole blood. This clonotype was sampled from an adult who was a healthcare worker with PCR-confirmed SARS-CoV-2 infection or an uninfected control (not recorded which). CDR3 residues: CAISEMAGKQYF. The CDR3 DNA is TGTGCCATCAGTGAGATGGCAGGGAAACAGTACTTC.